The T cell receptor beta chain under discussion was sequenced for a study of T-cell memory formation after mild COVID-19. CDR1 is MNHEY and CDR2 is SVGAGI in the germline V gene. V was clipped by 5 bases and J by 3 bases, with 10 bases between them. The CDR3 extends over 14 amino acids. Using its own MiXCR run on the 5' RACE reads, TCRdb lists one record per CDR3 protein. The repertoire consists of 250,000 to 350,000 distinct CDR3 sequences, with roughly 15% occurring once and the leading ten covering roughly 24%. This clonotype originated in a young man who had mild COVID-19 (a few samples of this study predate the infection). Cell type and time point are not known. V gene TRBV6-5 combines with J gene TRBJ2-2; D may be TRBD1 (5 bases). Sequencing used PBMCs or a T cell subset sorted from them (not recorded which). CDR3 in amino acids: CASSRARDTGELFF. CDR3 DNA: TGTGCCAGCAGTCGTGCCAGGGACACCGGGGAGCTGTTTTTT.